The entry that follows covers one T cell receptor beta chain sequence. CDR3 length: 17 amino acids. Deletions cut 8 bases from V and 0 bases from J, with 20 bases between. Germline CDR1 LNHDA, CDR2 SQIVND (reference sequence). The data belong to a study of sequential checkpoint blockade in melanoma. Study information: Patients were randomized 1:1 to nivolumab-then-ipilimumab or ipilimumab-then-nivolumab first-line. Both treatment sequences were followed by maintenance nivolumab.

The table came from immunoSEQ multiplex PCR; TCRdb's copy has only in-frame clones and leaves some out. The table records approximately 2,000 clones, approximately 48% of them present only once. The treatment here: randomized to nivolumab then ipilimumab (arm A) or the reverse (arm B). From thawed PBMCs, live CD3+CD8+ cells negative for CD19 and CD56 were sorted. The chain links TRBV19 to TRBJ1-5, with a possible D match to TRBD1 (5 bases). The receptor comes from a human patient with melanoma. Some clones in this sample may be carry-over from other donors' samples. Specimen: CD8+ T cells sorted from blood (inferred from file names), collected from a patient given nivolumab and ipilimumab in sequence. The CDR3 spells CASGTGLLADSNQPQHF. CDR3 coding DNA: TGTGCCAGTGGGACGGGACTACTAGCCGATAGCAATCAGCCCCAGCATTTT.